Below are 29 T cell receptor beta chains sequenced from a single sample in a study of shared clonotypes between healthy human individuals. TCRdb's copy holds only in-frame clones and misses some; the assay was immunoSEQ multiplex PCR. The data contain around 2,000,000 clones, about 95% of them seen just once; the ten biggest clones take up about 1.1%. CD8 cells regarded as naive lacked CD45RO, were positively chosen for CCR7, and omitted terminally differentiated effector memory CD45RA+ cells. The material sequenced was naive CD8+ T cells sorted from blood. The source is a man in his late teens or twenties in good health.

The rearrangement joins TRBV5-6 to TRBJ2-1, with TRBD2 matching over 8 bases. Trimming cost V 0 bases and J 4 bases; bases outside gene matches: 9. This CDR3 spans 17 amino acids. Germline CDR1 SGHDT, CDR2 YYEEEE. The CDR3 loop is CASSLEKVAGRYNEQFF. CDR3 nucleotide sequence: TGTGCCAGCAGCTTGGAAAAGGTAGCGGGGAGATACAATGAGCAGTTCTTC. The variable domain in full, completed from reference TRBV5-6 and TRBJ2-1, reads DAGVTQSPTHLIKTRGQQVTLRCSPKSGHDTVSWYQQALGQGPQFIFQYYEEEERQRGNFPDRFSGHQFPNYSSELNVNALLLGDSALYLCASSLEKVAGRYNEQFFGPGTRLTVL.

This clone has only one observation. The chain combines TRBV2 with TRBJ2-5; no definite D call. This CDR3 is 14 amino acids long. V was shortened by 3 bases and J by 2 bases, with 10 bases between the two germline ends. Germline CDR1 reads SNHLY; CDR2 reads FYNNEI. DNA for the CDR3: TGTGCCAGCAGTGATTTTCGGTTGCAAGAGACCCAGTACTTC. Amino acids: CASSDFRLQETQYF.

The V and J genes are TRBV27 and TRBJ2-1; D possibly corresponds to TRBD1 (6 bases). Per germline, CDR1 MNHEY and CDR2 SMNVEV (reference sequence). The CDR3 runs 14 residues. Trimming cost V 3 bases and J 12 bases, with 18 bases left between them. CDR3 region: CASSFTGPPGVQFF. CDR3 bases: TGTGCCAGCAGTTTTACAGGGCCCCCGGGTGTGCAGTTCTTC.

The chain carries TRBV4-1 and TRBJ2-7; D is unresolved. Trimming cost V 5 bases and J 6 bases, with 11 bases left between them. Germline CDR1 and CDR2: MGHRA and YSYEKL. The CDR3 is made up of 12 amino acids. The CDR3 spells CASSNPGSEQYF. The CDR3 coding sequence is TGCGCCAGCAGCAATCCCGGCTCCGAGCAGTACTTC.

The chain is built from TRBV7-3 and TRBJ2-3, with D possibly matching TRBD2 (5 bases). Germline loops: CDR1 SGHTA, CDR2 FQGTGA. This CDR3 spans 14 amino acids. V was cut by 1 base and J by 5 bases, with 10 bases left in between. This chain's CDR3 is CASSLRGAEDTQYF. The CDR3 DNA is TGTGCCAGCAGCTTAAGGGGAGCGGAAGATACGCAGTATTTT.

The CDR3: CASSEVPRGTYEQYF. In DNA form, the CDR3 reads TGTGCCAGCAGTGAGGTCCCCCGGGGGACCTACGAGCAGTACTTC. The rearrangement links TRBV2 to TRBJ2-7, with TRBD2 as a possible D gene (6 bases). CDR3 length: 15 residues. V was trimmed by 3 bases and J by 2 bases, leaving 14 bases between them. Per germline, CDR1 SNHLY and CDR2 FYNNEI.

The chain links TRBV7-3 to TRBJ2-1; 12 bases are a match to TRBD2. The V gene's germline CDR1 is SGHTA and CDR2 FQGTGA. J lost 7 bases, V lost 5 bases, and 6 bases had no gene match. This CDR3 contains 15 residues. The CDR3: CASSRLAGEENEQFF. The CDR3 DNA reads TGTGCCAGCAGCAGACTAGCGGGGGAGGAGAATGAGCAGTTCTTC.

The chain recombines TRBV30 with TRBJ1-2; D gene uncertain. This CDR3 is built from 13 residues. V lost 0 bases to trimming and J lost 7 bases, with 12 bases between them. Germline V gives CDR1 GTSNPN, CDR2 SVGIG (reference sequence). CDR3 nucleotides: TGTGCCTGGAGTGTAAAGGGTAGCGCTGGCTACACCTTC. Protein product: CAWSVKGSAGYTF.

The chain is built from TRBV28 and TRBJ1-4; D call uncertain. Germline V lookup: CDR1 MDHEN, CDR2 SYDVKM. V dropped 8 bases and J dropped 0 bases, with 7 bases sitting between them. This CDR3 comprises 13 residues. For the CDR3, the DNA is TGTGCCAGCGCCGTTGCAACTAATGAAAAACTGTTTTTT. Translated: CASAVATNEKLFF. Complete variable domain (other parts from reference TRBV28 and TRBJ1-4): DVKVTQSSRYLVKRTGEKVFLECVQDMDHENMFWYRQDPGLGLRLIYFSYDVKMKEKGDIPEGYSVSREKKERFSLILESASTNQTSMYLCASAVATNEKLFFGSGTQLSVL.

As concerns this clone: Different DNA sequences within this sample yield the same CDR3. The J gene is TRBJ1-1, the V gene TRBV6-5; no definite D call. The V gene lost 2 bases and the J gene lost 5 bases, with 9 bases spanning the gap. Germline CDR1 MNHEY, CDR2 SVGAGI. This CDR3 has 13 residues. CDR3 coding DNA: TGTGCCAGCAGTTACAGGGAGTCGACTGAAGCTTTCTTT. It specifies CASSYRESTEAFF.

The chain links TRBV28 to TRBJ2-7; 10 nucleotides line up with TRBD1. V dropped 6 bases and J dropped 4; count of bases not matched to a gene: 9. The V gene's germline CDR1 is MDHEN and CDR2 SYDVKM. The CDR3 runs 15 residues. The CDR3 DNA reads TGTGCCAGCAGGCGGGGGACAGGGGCGGGATACGAGCAGTACTTC. Protein product: CASRRGTGAGYEQYF.

The chain links TRBV4-1 to TRBJ1-1; D is unclear. CDR1 and CDR2 (germline): MGHRA, YSYEKL. Trimming left V 5 bases short and J 6 bases short, with 16 bases between. The CDR3 is made up of 14 amino acids. CDR3 region: CASSFQGMYAEAFF. Written as DNA, the CDR3 is TGCGCCAGCAGCTTTCAAGGGATGTACGCTGAAGCTTTCTTT.

This chain joins TRBV7-9 and TRBJ1-2, with D possibly matching TRBD1 (5 bases). Trimming shortened V by 5 bases and J by 4 bases, and 11 bases separated the two germline ends. The germline V gene encodes CDR1 SEHNR and CDR2 FQNEAQ (reference sequence). CDR3 size: 13 residues. CDR3 nucleotide sequence: TGTGCCAGCAGCCCCATGGGGGGCTATGGCTACACCTTC. It specifies CASSPMGGYGYTF.

As for this clone: Other DNA sequences in the same sample also yield this CDR3. The chain combines TRBV6-1 with TRBJ2-7; D uncertain. From germline, CDR1 is MNHNS and CDR2 SASEGT. The V end lost 1 base, the J end lost 6 bases, and 4 bases lay between the germline ends. This CDR3 contains 11 residues. The CDR3: CASSEDGEQYF. DNA for the CDR3: TGTGCCAGCAGTGAAGATGGCGAGCAGTACTTC.

The chain is built from TRBV7-3 and TRBJ2-6; no reliable D call. The germline gives CDR1 SGHTA, CDR2 FQGTGA. V lost 5 bases to trimming and J lost 5 bases, with 10 bases between them. The CDR3 sequence is 14 residues long. The CDR3, as DNA: TGTGCCAGCAGCCCCCAACCGAGGGCCAACGTCCTGACTTTC. As protein: CASSPQPRANVLTF.

V gene TRBV7-2 combines with J gene TRBJ1-6, with 9 bases aligning to TRBD1. This CDR3 contains 15 residues. Germline V CDR1 and CDR2: SGHTA, FQGNSA. The V segment lost 5 bases and the J segment 7 bases; nucleotides outside the gene matches: 6. CDR3 residues: CASSHGQGLNSPLHF. DNA for the CDR3: TGTGCCAGCAGCCATGGACAGGGGTTGAATTCACCCCTCCACTTT.

The chain is built from TRBV5-6 and TRBJ2-4, with 7 bases aligning to TRBD1. The J segment lost 0 bases and the V segment lost 10 bases, leaving 7 bases of the junction unmatched. The CDR3 runs 14 residues. The germline gives CDR1 SGHDT, CDR2 YYEEEE. In DNA form, the CDR3 reads TGTGCCTCATCACAGGGGATAGCCAAAAACATTCAGTACTTC. Encoded protein: CASSQGIAKNIQYF.

This sequence joins TRBV5-1 and TRBJ1-1; no reliable D call. The CDR3 has 13 amino acids. CDR1 SGHRS and CDR2 YFSETQ come from the germline V gene. Trimming took off 5 bases at V and 0 bases at J, with 8 bases between the two ends. The CDR3 region is CASRGIMNTEAFF. CDR3 nucleotides: TGCGCCAGCAGGGGAATCATGAACACTGAAGCTTTCTTT.

The chain recombines TRBV5-6 with TRBJ2-2; 13 bases line up with TRBD2. V was clipped by 3 bases and J by 7 bases; unmatched bases: 6. The germline V gene encodes CDR1 SGHDT and CDR2 YYEEEE. The CDR3 runs to 16 residues. The DNA of the CDR3 is TGTGCCAGCAGCTGGGGGACTAGCGGGATTGTCGGGGAGCTGTTTTTT. The encoded protein is CASSWGTSGIVGELFF.

The count of this clone is one. The chain carries TRBV7-3 and TRBJ1-1; no definite D call. The V gene's germline CDR1 is SGHTA and CDR2 FQGTGA. The ends were cut back, 1 base at V and 1 base at J, with 13 bases in the middle. This CDR3 has 16 amino acids. The CDR3 DNA reads TGTGCCAGCAGCTTAATCCGTCCTAAGGAGAACACTGAAGCTTTCTTT. Its translation is CASSLIRPKENTEAFF.

In regard to this clone: Other DNA sequences in this sample translate to the same CDR3. The chain employs TRBV27 and TRBJ2-3; D uncertain. Germline CDR1 and CDR2: MNHEY and SMNVEV (reference sequence). Between the trimmed V and J ends, which lost 2 bases and 0 bases, there was a span of 6 bases. The CDR3 is 14 residues long. CDR3 protein: CASSLGFSTDTQYF. The CDR3 nucleotides read TGTGCCAGCAGTTTAGGCTTTAGCACAGATACGCAGTATTTT.

This CDR3 reads CASSEGQSSTDTQYF. For the CDR3, the DNA is TGTGCCAGCAGCGAGGGACAGAGTAGCACAGATACGCAGTATTTT. The chain combines TRBV9 with TRBJ2-3; 7 nucleotides match TRBD1. V was clipped by 3 bases and J by 0 bases; unmatched bases: 4. The CDR3 has 15 residues. Germline loops: CDR1 SGDLS, CDR2 YYNGEE.

The genes are TRBV6-5 and TRBJ2-5, with D unclear. V lost 5 bases and J 4 bases, leaving 11 bases between the germline ends. This CDR3 has 13 amino acids. The germline gives CDR1 MNHEY, CDR2 SVGAGI. The CDR3 DNA follows: TGTGCCAGCAGTATGGCCCCAGGAGAGACCCAGTACTTC. Protein product: CASSMAPGETQYF.

The chain has TRBV4-3 and TRBJ2-2; no definite D call. Germline values: CDR1 LGHNA, CDR2 YSLEER. The V and J ends lost 0 bases and 0 bases respectively, with 8 bases between them. This CDR3 comprises 16 residues. The CDR3 region has the DNA TGCGCCAGCAGCCAAGAGTGGGTCACGAACACCGGGGAGCTGTTTTTT. Translating gives CASSQEWVTNTGELFF.

The chain combines TRBV9 with TRBJ2-1; TRBD2 matches 10 bases. With V trimmed by 4 bases and J by 4 bases, 5 bases remained unmatched. The V gene's germline CDR1 is SGDLS and CDR2 YYNGEE. The CDR3 consists of 15 residues. CDR3 region: CASSLAGGAYNEQFF. The CDR3 DNA reads TGTGCCAGCAGCTTAGCGGGAGGCGCTTACAATGAGCAGTTCTTC.

This clone was detected a few times. The chain couples TRBV6-1 to TRBJ2-1, with a weak D call TRBD1 (5 bases). The CDR3 has 15 residues. The ends were cut back, 0 bases at V and 6 bases at J, with 12 bases in the middle. Germline CDR1 and CDR2: MNHNS and SASEGT. CDR3 in amino acids: CASSEAAGLGNEQFF. CDR3 sequence (DNA): TGTGCCAGCAGTGAAGCGGCAGGGCTCGGCAATGAGCAGTTCTTC.

The chain uses TRBV11-2 and TRBJ1-1; D is perhaps TRBD1 (6 bases). Germline-derived CDR1 and CDR2 are SGHAT and FQNNGV. Trimming cost V 0 bases and J 7 bases, with 12 bases left between them. The CDR3 has 14 residues. Written as DNA, the CDR3 is TGTGCCAGCAGCTTAGATGGAGGACAGCTTGAAGCTTTCTTT. The encoded protein is CASSLDGGQLEAFF.

The rearrangement joins TRBV7-9 to TRBJ1-4; the D gene is possibly TRBD1 (5 bases). CDR1 is SEHNR and CDR2 is FQNEAQ in the germline V gene (reference sequence). This CDR3 region has 15 residues. Trimming removed 1 base at V and 3 bases at J, with 9 bases between. CDR3 protein: CASSLVGAANEKLFF. For the CDR3, the DNA is TGTGCCAGCAGCTTAGTTGGGGCAGCTAATGAAAAACTGTTTTTT.

The chain's CDR3 is CASSFGISSYEQYF. The CDR3 coding sequence is TGTGCCAGCAGTTTCGGGATTAGCTCCTACGAGCAGTACTTC. The chain joins TRBV27 to TRBJ2-7, with D possibly TRBD2 on 5 matching bases. Germline V lookup: CDR1 MNHEY, CDR2 SMNVEV (reference sequence). This CDR3 spans 14 amino acids. V lost 3 bases and J lost 0, with 9 bases in between.